This T cell receptor (beta chain) was captured in a study of Graves' ophthalmopathy and Graves' hyperthyroidism. Study context: Ophthalmopathy absent within 18 months of follow-up marked hyperthyroidism as stable.

The CDR3 is 19 amino acids. The trim removed 4 bases at V and 2 bases at J, leaving 16 bases unmatched. Germline V CDR1 and CDR2: LNHDA, SQIVND (reference sequence). Certain patients, namely those with other autoimmune diseases, uncontrolled infections, pregnancy or lactation, were excluded. Amplified TCR beta CDR3 regions were obtained using RNA transcripts as template. Second-round multiplex PCR followed a first-round RT-PCR using HTBI primers. TCRdb ran MiXCR on the multiplex PCR reads and lists one entry per CDR3 protein. The sample contains around 1,200,000 distinct CDR3 sequences, about 36% of which appear only once. This clonotype has at least ten counts.

The rearrangement joins TRBV19 to TRBJ1-5; 8 bases agree with TRBD1. This receptor was identified in an adult man with Graves' hyperthyroidism. Sequenced sample: peripheral blood or thyroid tissue (not recorded which). CDR3 sequence reads: CASSTPDRVDPKGNQPQHF. The CDR3 DNA is TGTGCCAGTAGTACCCCGGACAGGGTAGATCCTAAGGGCAATCAGCCCCAGCATTTT.